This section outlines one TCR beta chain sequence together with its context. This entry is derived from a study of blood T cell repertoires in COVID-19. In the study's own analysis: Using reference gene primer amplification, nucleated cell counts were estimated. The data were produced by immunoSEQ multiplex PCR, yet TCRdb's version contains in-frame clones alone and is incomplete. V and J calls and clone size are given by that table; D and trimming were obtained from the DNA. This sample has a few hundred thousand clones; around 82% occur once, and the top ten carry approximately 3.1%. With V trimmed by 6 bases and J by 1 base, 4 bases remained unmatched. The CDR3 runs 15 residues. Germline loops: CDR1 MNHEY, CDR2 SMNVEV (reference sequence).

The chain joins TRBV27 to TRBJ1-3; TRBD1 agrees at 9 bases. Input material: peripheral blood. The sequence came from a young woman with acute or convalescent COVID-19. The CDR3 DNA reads TGTGCCAGCAGGCAACAGGGGGCATCTGGAAACACCATATATTTT. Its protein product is CASRQQGASGNTIYF.